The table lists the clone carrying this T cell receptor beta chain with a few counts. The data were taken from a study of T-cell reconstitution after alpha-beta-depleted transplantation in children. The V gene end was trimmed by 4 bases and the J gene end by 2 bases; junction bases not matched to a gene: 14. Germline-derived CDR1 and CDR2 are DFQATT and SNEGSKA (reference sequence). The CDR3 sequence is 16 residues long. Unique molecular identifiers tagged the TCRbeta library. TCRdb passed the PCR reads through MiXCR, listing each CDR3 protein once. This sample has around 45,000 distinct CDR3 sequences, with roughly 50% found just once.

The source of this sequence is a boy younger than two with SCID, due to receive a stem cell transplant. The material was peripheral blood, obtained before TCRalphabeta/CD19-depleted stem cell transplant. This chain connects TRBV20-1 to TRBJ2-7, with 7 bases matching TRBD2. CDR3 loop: CSAMPSRGFPTYEQYF. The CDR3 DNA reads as TGCAGTGCTATGCCTTCGCGGGGGTTCCCCACCTACGAGCAGTACTTC.